This T cell receptor (beta chain) was profiled in a study of blood T cells in healthy people across ages. Through a sample-barcoded 5' primer and a J-beta primer mix, a second PCR was run for roughly 6 to 12 cycles. A single record per CDR3 protein comes from TCRdb applying MiXCR to the 5' RACE reads. The repertoire includes just under 550,000 distinct CDR3 sequences, approximately 25% of them detected once, and 8.7% sits in the top ten. In this sample, this clonotype turned up many times. This sample also appeared in a second study, on T cells of mothers and their children.

This receptor was identified in a boy between 10 and 17 years old in good health. The sample was blood.

The CDR3 loop reads CASSQVGEQYF. Written as DNA, the CDR3 is TGTGCCAGCAGCCAAGTCGGGGAGCAGTACTTC. The genes are TRBV3-1 and TRBJ2-7; D is unclear. The CDR3 has 11 residues. Trimming stripped 1 base from V and 7 bases from J, with 5 bases between. CDR1 and CDR2 from the germline V gene are LGHDT and YNNKEL (reference sequence).